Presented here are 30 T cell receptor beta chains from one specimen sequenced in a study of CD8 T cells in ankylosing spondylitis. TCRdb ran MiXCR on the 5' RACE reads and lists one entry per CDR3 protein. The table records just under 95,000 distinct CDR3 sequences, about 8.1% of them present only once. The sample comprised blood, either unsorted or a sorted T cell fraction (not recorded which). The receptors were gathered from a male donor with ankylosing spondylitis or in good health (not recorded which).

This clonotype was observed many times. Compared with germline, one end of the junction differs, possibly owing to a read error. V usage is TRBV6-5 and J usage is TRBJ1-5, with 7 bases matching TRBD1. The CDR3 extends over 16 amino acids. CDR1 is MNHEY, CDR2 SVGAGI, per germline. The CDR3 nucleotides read TGTGCCAGCAGCTACTACACAGGGGTCAGCAATCAGCCCCAGCATTTT. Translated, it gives CASSYYTGVSNQPQHF.

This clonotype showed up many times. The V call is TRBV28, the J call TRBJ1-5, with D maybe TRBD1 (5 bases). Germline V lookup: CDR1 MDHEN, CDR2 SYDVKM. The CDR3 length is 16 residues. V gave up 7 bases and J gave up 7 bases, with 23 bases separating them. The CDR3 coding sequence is TGTGCCAGCAACTCCGAACGGACCCAGGGCGGGCAGCCCCAGCATTTT. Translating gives CASNSERTQGGQPQHF.

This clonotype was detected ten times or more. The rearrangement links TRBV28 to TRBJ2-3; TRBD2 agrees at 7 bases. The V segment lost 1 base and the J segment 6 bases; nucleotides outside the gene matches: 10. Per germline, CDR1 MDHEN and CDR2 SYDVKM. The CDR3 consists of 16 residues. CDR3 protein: CASSLYAGEQEDTQYF. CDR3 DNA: TGTGCCAGCAGTTTATACGCGGGGGAGCAAGAGGATACGCAGTATTTT.

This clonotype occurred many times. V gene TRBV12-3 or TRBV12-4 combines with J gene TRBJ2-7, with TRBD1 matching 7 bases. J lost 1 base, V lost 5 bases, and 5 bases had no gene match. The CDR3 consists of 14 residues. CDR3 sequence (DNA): TGTGCCAGCAGTCCACCGGGACAGTCCTACGAGCAGTACTTC. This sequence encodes CASSPPGQSYEQYF.

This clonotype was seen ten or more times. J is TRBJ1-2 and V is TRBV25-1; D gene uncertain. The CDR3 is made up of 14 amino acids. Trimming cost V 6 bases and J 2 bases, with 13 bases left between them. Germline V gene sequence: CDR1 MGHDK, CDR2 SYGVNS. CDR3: CASRAVGPNYGYTF. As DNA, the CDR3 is TGTGCCAGCAGAGCCGTCGGGCCCAACTATGGCTACACCTTC.

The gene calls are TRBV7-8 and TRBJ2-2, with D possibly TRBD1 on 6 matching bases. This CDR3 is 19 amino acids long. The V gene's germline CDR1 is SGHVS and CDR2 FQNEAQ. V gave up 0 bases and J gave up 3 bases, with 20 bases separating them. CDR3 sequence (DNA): TGTGCCAGCAGCTTAGCGCAGGGGAGATCGATCCTGGACACCGGGGAGCTGTTTTTT. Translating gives CASSLAQGRSILDTGELFF.

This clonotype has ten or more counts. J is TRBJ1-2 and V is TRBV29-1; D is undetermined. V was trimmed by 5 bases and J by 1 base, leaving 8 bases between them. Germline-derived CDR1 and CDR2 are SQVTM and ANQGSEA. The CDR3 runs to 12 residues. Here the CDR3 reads CSVSGNNYGYTF. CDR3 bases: TGCAGCGTTTCCGGGAATAACTATGGCTACACCTTC.

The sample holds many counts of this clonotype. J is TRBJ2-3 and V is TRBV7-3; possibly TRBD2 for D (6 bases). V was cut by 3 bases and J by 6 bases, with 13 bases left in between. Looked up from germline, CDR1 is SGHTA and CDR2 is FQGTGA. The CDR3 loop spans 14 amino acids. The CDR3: CASSFGLATDTQYF. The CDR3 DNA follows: TGTGCCAGCAGCTTCGGGCTAGCGACGGATACGCAGTATTTT.

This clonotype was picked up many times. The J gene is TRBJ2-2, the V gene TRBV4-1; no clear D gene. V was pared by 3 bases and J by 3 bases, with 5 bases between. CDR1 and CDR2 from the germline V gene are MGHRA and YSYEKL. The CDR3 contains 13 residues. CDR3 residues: CASSHLYTGELFF. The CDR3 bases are TGCGCCAGCAGCCATCTGTACACCGGGGAGCTGTTTTTT.

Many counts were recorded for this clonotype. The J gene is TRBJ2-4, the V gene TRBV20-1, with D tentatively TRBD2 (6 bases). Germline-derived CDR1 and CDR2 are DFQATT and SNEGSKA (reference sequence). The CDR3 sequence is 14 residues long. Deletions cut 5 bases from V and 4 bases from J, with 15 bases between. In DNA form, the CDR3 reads TGCAGTGCTCACACTTCCGGGAGAAAAAACATTCAGTACTTC. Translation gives CSAHTSGRKNIQYF.

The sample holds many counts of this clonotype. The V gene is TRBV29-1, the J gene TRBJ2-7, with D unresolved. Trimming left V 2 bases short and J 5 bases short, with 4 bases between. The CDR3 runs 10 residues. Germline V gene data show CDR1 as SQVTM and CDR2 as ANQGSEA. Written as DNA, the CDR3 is TGCAGCGTTGAAACGAACGAGCAGTACTTC. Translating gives CSVETNEQYF.

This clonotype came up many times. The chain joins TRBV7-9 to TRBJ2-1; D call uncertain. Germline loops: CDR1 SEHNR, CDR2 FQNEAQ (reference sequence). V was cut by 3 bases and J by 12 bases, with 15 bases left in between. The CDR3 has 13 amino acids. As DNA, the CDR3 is TGTGCCAGCAGCTTTGCACAAGCTGTTGGGCAGTTCTTC. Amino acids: CASSFAQAVGQFF.

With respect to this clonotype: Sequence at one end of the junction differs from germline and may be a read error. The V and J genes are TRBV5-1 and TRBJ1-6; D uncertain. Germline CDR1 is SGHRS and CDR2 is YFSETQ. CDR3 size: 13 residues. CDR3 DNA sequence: TGCGCCAGCAGCTTGGATTCGAATTCACTCCTCCACTTT. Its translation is CASSLDSNSLLHF.

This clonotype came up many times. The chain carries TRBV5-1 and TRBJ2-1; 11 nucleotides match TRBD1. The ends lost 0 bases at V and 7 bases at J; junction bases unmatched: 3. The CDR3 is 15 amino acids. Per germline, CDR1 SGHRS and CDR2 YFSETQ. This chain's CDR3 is CASSLAGTGGNEQFF. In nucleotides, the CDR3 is TGCGCCAGCAGCTTGGCAGGGACAGGGGGAAATGAGCAGTTCTTC.

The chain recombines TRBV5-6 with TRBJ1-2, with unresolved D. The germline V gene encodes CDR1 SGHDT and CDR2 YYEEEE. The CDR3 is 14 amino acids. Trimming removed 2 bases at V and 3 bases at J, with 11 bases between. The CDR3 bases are TGTGCCAGCAGCTTCGGGGAGGAGGACTATGGCTACACCTTC. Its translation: CASSFGEEDYGYTF.

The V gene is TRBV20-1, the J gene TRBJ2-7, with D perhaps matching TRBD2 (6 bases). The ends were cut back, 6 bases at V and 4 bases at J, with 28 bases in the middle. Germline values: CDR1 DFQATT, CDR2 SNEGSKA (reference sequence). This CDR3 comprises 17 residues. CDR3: CSARRRAGTPGSYEQYF. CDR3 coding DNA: TGCAGTGCACGACGGCGCGCCGGGACTCCTGGGAGTTACGAGCAGTACTTC.

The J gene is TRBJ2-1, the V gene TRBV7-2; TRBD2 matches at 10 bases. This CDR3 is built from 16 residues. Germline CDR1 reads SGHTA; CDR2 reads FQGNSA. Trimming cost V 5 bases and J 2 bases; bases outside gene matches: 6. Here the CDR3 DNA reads TGTGCCAGCAGCCTCCGGGGACTAGCGACCTACAATGAGCAGTTCTTC. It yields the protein CASSLRGLATYNEQFF.

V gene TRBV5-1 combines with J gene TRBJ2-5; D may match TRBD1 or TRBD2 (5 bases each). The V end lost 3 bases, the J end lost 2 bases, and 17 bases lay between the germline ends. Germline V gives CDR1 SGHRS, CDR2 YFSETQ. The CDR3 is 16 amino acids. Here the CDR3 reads CASSSLGAGRQETQYF. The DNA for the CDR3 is TGCGCCAGCAGCTCCCTTGGGGCGGGTCGGCAAGAGACCCAGTACTTC.

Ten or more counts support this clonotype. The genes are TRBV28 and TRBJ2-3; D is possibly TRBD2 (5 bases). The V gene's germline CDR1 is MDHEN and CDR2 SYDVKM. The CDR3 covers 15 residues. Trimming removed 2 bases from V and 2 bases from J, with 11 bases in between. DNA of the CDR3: TGTGCCAGCAGTTTAAGGACGGGGTCCACAGATACGCAGTATTTT. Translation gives CASSLRTGSTDTQYF.

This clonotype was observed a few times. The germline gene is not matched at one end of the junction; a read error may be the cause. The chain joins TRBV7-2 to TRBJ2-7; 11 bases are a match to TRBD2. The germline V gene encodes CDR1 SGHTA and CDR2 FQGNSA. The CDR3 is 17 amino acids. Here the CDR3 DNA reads TGTGCCAGTAGCTTAGGGCTAGCGGGGGGCCTCACCTACGAGCAGTACTTC. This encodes CASSLGLAGGLTYEQYF.

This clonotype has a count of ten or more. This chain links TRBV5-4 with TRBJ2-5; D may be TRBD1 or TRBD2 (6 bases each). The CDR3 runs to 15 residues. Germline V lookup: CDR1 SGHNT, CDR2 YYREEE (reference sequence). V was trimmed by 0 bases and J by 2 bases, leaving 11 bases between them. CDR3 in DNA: TGTGCCAGCAGCTTGGGGGGGGACACTCAAGAGACCCAGTACTTC. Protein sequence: CASSLGGDTQETQYF.

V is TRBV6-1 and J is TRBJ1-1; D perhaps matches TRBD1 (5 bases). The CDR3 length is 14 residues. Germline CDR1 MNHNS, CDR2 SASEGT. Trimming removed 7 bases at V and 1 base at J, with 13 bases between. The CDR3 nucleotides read TGTGCCAGCACGACAGTTCCCGGGAACACTGAAGCTTTCTTT. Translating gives CASTTVPGNTEAFF.

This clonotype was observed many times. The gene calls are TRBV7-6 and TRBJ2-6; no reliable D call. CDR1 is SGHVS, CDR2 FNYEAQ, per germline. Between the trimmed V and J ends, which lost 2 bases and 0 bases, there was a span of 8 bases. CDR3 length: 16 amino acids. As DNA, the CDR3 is TGTGCCAGCAGCTTATGGCCTGACTCTGGGGCCAACGTCCTGACTTTC. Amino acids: CASSLWPDSGANVLTF.

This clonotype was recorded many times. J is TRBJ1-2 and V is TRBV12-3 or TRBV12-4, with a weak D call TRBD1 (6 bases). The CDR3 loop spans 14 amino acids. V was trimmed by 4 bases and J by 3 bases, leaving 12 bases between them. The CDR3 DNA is TGTGCCAGCAGTTACAGGGCAGGGGACTATGGCTACACCTTC. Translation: CASSYRAGDYGYTF.

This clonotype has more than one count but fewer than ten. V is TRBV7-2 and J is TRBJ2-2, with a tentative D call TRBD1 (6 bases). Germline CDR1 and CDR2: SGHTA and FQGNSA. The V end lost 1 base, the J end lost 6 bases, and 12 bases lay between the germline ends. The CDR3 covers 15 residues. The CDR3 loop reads CASSLDRAPAGELFF. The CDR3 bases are TGTGCCAGCAGCTTAGACAGGGCCCCCGCCGGGGAGCTGTTTTTT.

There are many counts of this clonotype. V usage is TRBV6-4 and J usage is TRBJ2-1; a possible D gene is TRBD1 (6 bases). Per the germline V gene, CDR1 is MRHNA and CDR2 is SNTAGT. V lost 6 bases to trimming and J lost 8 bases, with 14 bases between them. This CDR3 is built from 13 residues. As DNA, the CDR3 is TGTGCCAGCAGAGCACAGGGTCTCGATGAGCAGTTCTTC. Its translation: CASRAQGLDEQFF.

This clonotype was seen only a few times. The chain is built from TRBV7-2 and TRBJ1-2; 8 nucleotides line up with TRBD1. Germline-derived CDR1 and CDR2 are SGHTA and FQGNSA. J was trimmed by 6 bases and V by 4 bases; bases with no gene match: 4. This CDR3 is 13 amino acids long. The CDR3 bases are TGTGCCAGCAGCTCCGGACAGGGTAATGGCTACACCTTC. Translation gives CASSSGQGNGYTF.

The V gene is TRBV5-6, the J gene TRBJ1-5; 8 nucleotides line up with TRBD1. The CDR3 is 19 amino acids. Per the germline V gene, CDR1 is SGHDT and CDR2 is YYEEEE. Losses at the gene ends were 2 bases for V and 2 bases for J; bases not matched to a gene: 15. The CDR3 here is CASSFWTGTSRAGNQPQHF. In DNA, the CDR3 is TGTGCCAGCAGCTTCTGGACAGGGACGAGCCGGGCGGGCAATCAGCCCCAGCATTTT.

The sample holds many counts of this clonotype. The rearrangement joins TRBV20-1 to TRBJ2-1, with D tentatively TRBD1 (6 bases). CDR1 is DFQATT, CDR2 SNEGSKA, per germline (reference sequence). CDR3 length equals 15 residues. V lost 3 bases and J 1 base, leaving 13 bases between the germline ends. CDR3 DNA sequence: TGCAGTGCTAGGTCAGGGGATGCATCCTACAATGAGCAGTTCTTC. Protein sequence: CSARSGDASYNEQFF.

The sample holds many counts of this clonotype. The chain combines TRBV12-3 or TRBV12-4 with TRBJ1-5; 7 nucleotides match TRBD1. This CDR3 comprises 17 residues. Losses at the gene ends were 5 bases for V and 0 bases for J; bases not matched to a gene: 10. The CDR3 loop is CASSRQGGSISNQPQHF. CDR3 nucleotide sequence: TGTGCCAGCAGTAGACAGGGTGGAAGTATTAGCAATCAGCCCCAGCATTTT.